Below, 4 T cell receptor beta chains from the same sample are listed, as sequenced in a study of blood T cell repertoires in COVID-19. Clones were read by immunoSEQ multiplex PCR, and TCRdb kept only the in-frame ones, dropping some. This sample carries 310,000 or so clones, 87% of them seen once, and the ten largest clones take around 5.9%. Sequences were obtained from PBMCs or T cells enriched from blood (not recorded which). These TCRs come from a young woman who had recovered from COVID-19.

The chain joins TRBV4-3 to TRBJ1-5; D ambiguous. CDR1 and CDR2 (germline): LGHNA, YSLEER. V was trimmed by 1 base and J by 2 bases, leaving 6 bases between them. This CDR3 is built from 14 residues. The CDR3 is CASSQAQGNQPQHF. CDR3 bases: TGCGCCAGCAGCCAAGCACAAGGCAATCAGCCCCAGCATTTT.

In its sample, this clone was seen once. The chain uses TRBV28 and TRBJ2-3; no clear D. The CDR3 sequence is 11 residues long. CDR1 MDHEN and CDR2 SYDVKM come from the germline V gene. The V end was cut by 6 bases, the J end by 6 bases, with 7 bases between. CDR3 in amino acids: CASREEDTQYF. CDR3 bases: TGTGCCAGCAGAGAGGAGGATACGCAGTATTTT.

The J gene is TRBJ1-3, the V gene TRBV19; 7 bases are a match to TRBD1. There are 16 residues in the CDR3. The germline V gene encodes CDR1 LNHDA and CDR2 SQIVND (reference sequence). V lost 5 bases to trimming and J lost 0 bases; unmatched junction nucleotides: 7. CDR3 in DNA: TGTGCCAGTAGTTCGCAGGGGGGAACCTCTGGAAACACCATATATTTT. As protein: CASSSQGGTSGNTIYF.

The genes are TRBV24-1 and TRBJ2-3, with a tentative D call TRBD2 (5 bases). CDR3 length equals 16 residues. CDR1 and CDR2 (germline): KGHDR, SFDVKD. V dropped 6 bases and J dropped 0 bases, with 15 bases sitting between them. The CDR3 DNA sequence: TGTGCCACCAGTCAAAGTGGGGAGACGAGCACAGATACGCAGTATTTT. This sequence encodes CATSQSGETSTDTQYF.